This is a list of T cell receptor beta chains from one sample in a study of T cell repertoires in cytomegalovirus infection. These receptors' targets are unknown. TCRdb redid the calling of the reads with MiXCR, one entry per CDR3 protein. Among fewer than 650,000 distinct CDR3 sequences, around 40% were seen once, and the ten largest hold around 50%. The sequences come from cultured PBMCs, collected from culture after CMV antigen stimulation. Receptor source: a human donor in good health (CMV status not recorded). Some clones in this sample may be carry-over from other donors' samples. The CDR3 runs from the conserved cysteine through the conserved F or W. D genes are given only for firm matches. Size tells how often a clone was seen (once, few, many) or the class of an expanded clone, and some rows leave it out.

cdr3_nt | cdr3_aa | j_call | v_call | d_call | clone_size
TGTGCCAGCCGGGACCAAGAGACCCAGTACTTC | CASRDQETQYF | TRBJ2-5 | TRBV7-6 | - | many
TGTGCCAGCAGTGAAGAGGGCTGGGGTTCTGGCGAGCAGTACTTC | CASSEEGWGSGEQYF | TRBJ2-7 | TRBV6-1 | - | -
TGTGCCAGCAGTTACGGGCGCCAGGGGTGGAACACCGGGGAGCTGTTTTTT | CASSYGRQGWNTGELFF | TRBJ2-2 | TRBV6-2/TRBV6-3 | - | many
TGTGCCAGCAGCTTAGAATCCGGCGCGAACACCGGGGAGCTGTTTTTT | CASSLESGANTGELFF | TRBJ2-2 | TRBV7-6 | - | few
TGTGCCAGTAACCCAGGGACAGGGTTGGACACTGAAGCTTTCTTT | CASNPGTGLDTEAFF | TRBJ1-1 | TRBV19 | TRBD1 | few
TGTGCCAGCAGCAACCGGGCCCCGAACACTGAAGCTTTCTTT | CASSNRAPNTEAFF | TRBJ1-1 | TRBV7-2 | - | -
TGTGCCAGCAGCGTCCTTGGGGTTGTGGGGCTCGAGCAGTACTTC | CASSVLGVVGLEQYF | TRBJ2-7 | TRBV7-9 | - | once
TGTGCCAGCAGCCAGGGGCTCCAGCCCCAGCATTTT | CASSQGLQPQHF | TRBJ1-5 | TRBV28 | - | -
TGCGCCAGCAGCCAAGTGGGCAACCTGGAGCAGTACTTC | CASSQVGNLEQYF | TRBJ2-7 | TRBV4-1 | - | -
TGTGCCAGCAGCTATTCAGGGGGCACTGAAGCTTTCTTT | CASSYSGGTEAFF | TRBJ1-1 | TRBV6-2/TRBV6-3 | TRBD1 | many
TGTGCCAGCAGACACGGGGCTAGCGAGACCTACGAGCAGTACTTC | CASRHGASETYEQYF | TRBJ2-7 | TRBV6-2/TRBV6-3 | - | -
TGTGCCACCAGCACCCGGCGGGGTTATCAGCCCCAGCATTTT | CATSTRRGYQPQHF | TRBJ1-5 | TRBV15 | - | -
TGTGCCAGCAGCGAATCTAGCGGGAGGGAGACCCAGTACTTC | CASSESSGRETQYF | TRBJ2-5 | TRBV5-4 | TRBD2 | -
TGTGCCAGCAGCCCACTCGGACTTCACCGTTACAATGAGCAGTTCTTC | CASSPLGLHRYNEQFF | TRBJ2-1 | TRBV7-2 | - | once
TGCGCCAGCAGCCAGACCGGCCAGGGGACCCAGTACTTC | CASSQTGQGTQYF | TRBJ2-5 | TRBV4-3 | - | -
TGTGCCAGCAGCTTAGGTAGGAGTGGTGAGCAGTTCTTC | CASSLGRSGEQFF | TRBJ2-1 | TRBV7-8 | - | -
TGTGCCAGCAGCAGGGCCGGGGCCAACGTCCTGACTTTC | CASSRAGANVLTF | TRBJ2-6 | TRBV28 | - | few
TGTGCCAGCAGCCCAAGTGGACAGGGCGAGCAGTACTTC | CASSPSGQGEQYF | TRBJ2-7 | TRBV7-8 | TRBD1 | -
TGTGCCAGCTCGGAACAGGTGGACACCGGGGAGCTGTTTTTT | CASSEQVDTGELFF | TRBJ2-2 | TRBV12-3/TRBV12-4 | - | once
TGTGCCAGCAGCCCCATAGTACCCACCTACGAGCAGTACTTC | CASSPIVPTYEQYF | TRBJ2-7 | TRBV12-3/TRBV12-4 | - | few
TGTGCCAGCAGCTTAGAGGCCGTCGTTAGGCGCAAATACAATGAGCAGTTCTTC | CASSLEAVVRRKYNEQFF | TRBJ2-1 | TRBV11-2 | - | -
TGTGCCAGCACCTTCGGGGGGGATACGCAGTATTTT | CASTFGGDTQYF | TRBJ2-3 | TRBV7-2 | TRBD2 | many
TGTGCCAGCAGCCGAGGGTGGGGGTCCGAGACCCAGTACTTC | CASSRGWGSETQYF | TRBJ2-5 | TRBV7-9 | - | many
TGTGCCAGCATGGACTCCACAGATACGCAGTATTTT | CASMDSTDTQYF | TRBJ2-3 | TRBV12-3/TRBV12-4 | - | -
TGTGCCAGCGGGATGGGACTGGCGCAAGATACGCAGTATTTT | CASGMGLAQDTQYF | TRBJ2-3 | TRBV7-2 | - | -
TGTGCCAGCAGCCGATCGACAGGAGGCTATGGCTACACCTTC | CASSRSTGGYGYTF | TRBJ1-2 | TRBV6-1 | - | -
TGTGCCAGCAGCCGGGGCGGGGGCCGGACAGGAAGCACAGATACGCAGTATTTT | CASSRGGGRTGSTDTQYF | TRBJ2-3 | TRBV7-9 | - | -
TGCGCCAGCAGCCAAGATTTCGTCCAGAGCAATCAGCCCCAGCATTTT | CASSQDFVQSNQPQHF | TRBJ1-5 | TRBV4-3 | - | once
TGTGCCAGCGAGGACGGGAGAGCAGATACGCAGTATTTT | CASEDGRADTQYF | TRBJ2-3 | TRBV6-2/TRBV6-3 | - | -
TGTGCCAGCAACACGCGACAGGCACGCTACACCTTC | CASNTRQARYTF | TRBJ1-2 | TRBV7-2 | - | few
TGTGCCAGCAGCTTAGTTTTAGCGGGGGTGCGTCCTGAGCAGTTCTTC | CASSLVLAGVRPEQFF | TRBJ2-1 | TRBV7-2 | TRBD2 | -
TGTGCCAGCCTCGGTTCGGGGACTGAAGCTTTCTTT | CASLGSGTEAFF | TRBJ1-1 | TRBV10-3 | - | -
TGTGCCAGCAGCTTAGAGAGCGGGGGCACAGATACGCAGTATTTT | CASSLESGGTDTQYF | TRBJ2-3 | TRBV7-2 | TRBD2 | many
TGTGCCTGGAGTCCCCCGAGGACAGCGATAAACATTCAGTACTTC | CAWSPPRTAINIQYF | TRBJ2-4 | TRBV30 | - | few
TGTGCCAGCGGGGGCTTGGGCACTGAAGCTTTCTTT | CASGGLGTEAFF | TRBJ1-1 | TRBV12-3/TRBV12-4 | - | -
TGTGCCAGCAGTGAAACCACAGGGCTGAGCTCCTATAATTCACCCCTCCACTTT | CASSETTGLSSYNSPLHF | TRBJ1-6 | TRBV6-1 | - | -
TGTGCCAGCAGCCAGAGGCCCGGGAGTGAAAAACTGTTTTTT | CASSQRPGSEKLFF | TRBJ1-4 | TRBV5-6 | - | few
TGCGCCAGCAGCTTGGGGGCTGCTAGCGTCATACCGGGGCCGCGTTATGAGCAGTTCTTC | CASSLGAASVIPGPRYEQFF | TRBJ2-1 | TRBV5-1 | - | -
TGTGCCAGCATCCCAGCGGGAGGCGGCTACGAGCAGTACTTC | CASIPAGGGYEQYF | TRBJ2-7 | TRBV7-6 | TRBD2 | many
TGTGCCAGCAATAGGGGGGTCCTCTACAATGAGCAGTTCTTC | CASNRGVLYNEQFF | TRBJ2-1 | TRBV6-6 | - | -
TGCGCCAGCAGCTCCCGGACTAGCGGGACAGGCACAGATACGCAGTATTTT | CASSSRTSGTGTDTQYF | TRBJ2-3 | TRBV5-1 | TRBD2 | -